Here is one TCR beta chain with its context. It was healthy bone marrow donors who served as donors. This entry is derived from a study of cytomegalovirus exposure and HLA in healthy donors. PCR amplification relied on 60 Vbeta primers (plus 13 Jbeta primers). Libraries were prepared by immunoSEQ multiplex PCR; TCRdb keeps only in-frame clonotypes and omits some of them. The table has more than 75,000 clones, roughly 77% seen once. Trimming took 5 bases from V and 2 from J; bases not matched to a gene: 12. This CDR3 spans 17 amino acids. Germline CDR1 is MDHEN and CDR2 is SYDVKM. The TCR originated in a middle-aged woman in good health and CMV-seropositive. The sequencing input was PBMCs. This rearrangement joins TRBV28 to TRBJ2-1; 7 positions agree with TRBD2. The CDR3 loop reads CASSPRNYLAAYNEQFF. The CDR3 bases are TGTGCCAGCAGTCCGAGAAACTATCTAGCGGCCTACAATGAGCAGTTCTTC.